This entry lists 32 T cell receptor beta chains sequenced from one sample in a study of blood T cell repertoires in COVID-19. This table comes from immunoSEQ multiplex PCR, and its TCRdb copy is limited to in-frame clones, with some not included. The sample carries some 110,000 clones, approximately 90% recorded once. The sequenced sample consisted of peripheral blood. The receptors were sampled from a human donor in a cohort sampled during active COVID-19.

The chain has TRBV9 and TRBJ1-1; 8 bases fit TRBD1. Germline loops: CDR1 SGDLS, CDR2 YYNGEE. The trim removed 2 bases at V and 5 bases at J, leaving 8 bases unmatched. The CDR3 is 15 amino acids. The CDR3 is CASSVFETGVTEAFF. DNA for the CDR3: TGTGCCAGCAGCGTTTTTGAGACAGGGGTTACTGAAGCTTTCTTT.

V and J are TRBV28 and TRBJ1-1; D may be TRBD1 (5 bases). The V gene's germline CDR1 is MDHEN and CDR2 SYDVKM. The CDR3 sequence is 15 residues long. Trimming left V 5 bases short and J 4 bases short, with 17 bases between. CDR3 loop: CASSTPRVKGTEAFF. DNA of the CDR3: TGTGCCAGCAGTACCCCCAGGGTTAAGGGCACTGAAGCTTTCTTT.

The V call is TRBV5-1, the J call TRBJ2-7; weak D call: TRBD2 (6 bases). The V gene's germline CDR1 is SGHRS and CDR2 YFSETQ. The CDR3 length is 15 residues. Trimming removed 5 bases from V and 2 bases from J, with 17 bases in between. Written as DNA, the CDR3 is TGCGCCAGCAGACCGGCGGGGCAGGCGACCTACGAGCAGTACTTC. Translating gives CASRPAGQATYEQYF.

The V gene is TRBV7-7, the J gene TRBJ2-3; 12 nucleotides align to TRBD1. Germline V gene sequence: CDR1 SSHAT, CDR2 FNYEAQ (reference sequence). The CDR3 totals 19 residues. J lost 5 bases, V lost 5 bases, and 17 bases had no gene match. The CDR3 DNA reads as TGTGCCAGCAGCACCCCGGGACAGGGGGCTGAATCGCCCCGAGATACGCAGTATTTT. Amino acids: CASSTPGQGAESPRDTQYF.

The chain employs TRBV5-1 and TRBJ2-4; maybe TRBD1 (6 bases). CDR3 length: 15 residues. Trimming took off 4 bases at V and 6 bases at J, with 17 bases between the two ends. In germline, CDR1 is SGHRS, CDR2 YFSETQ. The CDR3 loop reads CASSHTGPRGNIQYF. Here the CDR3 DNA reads TGCGCCAGCAGCCACACAGGTCCCAGGGGAAACATTCAGTACTTC.

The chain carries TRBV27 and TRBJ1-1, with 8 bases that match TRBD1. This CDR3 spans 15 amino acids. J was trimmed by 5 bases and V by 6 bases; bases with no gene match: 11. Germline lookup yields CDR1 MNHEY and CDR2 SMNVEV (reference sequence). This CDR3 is CASSPLRTGHTEAFF. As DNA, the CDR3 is TGTGCCAGCAGCCCCCTTAGGACAGGGCATACTGAAGCTTTCTTT.

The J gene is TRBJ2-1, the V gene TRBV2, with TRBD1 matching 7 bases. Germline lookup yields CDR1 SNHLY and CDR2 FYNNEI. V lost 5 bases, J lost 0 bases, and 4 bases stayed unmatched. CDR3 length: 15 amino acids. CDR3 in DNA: TGTGCCAGCAGTAAAGACAGGGACTCCTACAATGAGCAGTTCTTC. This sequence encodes CASSKDRDSYNEQFF.

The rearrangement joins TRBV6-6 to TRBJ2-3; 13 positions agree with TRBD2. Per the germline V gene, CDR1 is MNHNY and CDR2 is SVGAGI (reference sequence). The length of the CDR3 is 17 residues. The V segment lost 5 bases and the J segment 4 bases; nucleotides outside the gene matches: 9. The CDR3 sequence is CASSLSWTSGGPDTQYF. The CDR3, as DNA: TGTGCCAGCAGTCTCTCTTGGACTAGCGGGGGCCCAGATACGCAGTATTTT.

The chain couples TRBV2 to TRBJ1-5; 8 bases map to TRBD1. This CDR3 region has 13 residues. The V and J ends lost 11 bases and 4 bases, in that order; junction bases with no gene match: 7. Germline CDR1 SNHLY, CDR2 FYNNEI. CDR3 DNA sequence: TGTGCCGGGGGACAGGACCTTAATCAGCCCCAGCATTTT. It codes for CAGGQDLNQPQHF.

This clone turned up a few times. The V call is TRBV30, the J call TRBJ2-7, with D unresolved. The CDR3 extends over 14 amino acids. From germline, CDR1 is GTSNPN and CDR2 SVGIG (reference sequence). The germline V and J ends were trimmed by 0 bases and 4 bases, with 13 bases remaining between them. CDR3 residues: CAWSVLQENYEQYF. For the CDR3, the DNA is TGTGCCTGGAGTGTACTCCAAGAAAATTACGAGCAGTACTTC.

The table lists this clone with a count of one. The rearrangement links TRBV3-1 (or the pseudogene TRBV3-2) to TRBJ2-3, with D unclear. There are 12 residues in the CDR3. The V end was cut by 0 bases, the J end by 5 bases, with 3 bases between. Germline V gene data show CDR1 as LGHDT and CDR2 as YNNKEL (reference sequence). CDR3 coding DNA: TGTGCCAGCAGCCAAGATATAGATACGCAGTATTTT. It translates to CASSQDIDTQYF.

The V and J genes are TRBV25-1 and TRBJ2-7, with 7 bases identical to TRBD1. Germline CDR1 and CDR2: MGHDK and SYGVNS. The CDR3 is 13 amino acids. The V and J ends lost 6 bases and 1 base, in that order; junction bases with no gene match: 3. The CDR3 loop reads CASRGTESYEQYF. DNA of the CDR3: TGTGCCAGCAGGGGGACAGAATCCTACGAGCAGTACTTC.

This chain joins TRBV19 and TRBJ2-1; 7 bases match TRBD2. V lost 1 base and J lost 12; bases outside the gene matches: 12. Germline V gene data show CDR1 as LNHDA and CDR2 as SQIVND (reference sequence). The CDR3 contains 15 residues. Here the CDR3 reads CASSIGGTTICVQFF. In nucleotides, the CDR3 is TGTGCCAGTAGTATAGGTGGGACTACAATTTGCGTGCAGTTCTTC.

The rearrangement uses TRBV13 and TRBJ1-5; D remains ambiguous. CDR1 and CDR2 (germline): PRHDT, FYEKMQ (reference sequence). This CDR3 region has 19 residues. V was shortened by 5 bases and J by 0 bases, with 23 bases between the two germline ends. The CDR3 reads CASSITRGNGPNSNQPQHF. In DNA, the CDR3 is TGTGCCAGCAGCATAACGCGCGGGAACGGCCCGAATAGCAATCAGCCCCAGCATTTT.

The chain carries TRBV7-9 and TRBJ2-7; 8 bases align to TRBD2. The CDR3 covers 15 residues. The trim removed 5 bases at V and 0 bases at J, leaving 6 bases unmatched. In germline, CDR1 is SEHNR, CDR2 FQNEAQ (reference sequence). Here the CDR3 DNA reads TGTGCCAGCAGCGAAACCGGGACTAGCTCCTACGAGCAGTACTTC. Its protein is CASSETGTSSYEQYF.

The CDR3 region is CASKETGGSGANVLTF. The CDR3 coding sequence is TGTGCCAGTAAAGAGACAGGGGGCTCTGGGGCCAACGTCCTGACTTTC. The J gene is TRBJ2-6, the V gene TRBV19; 9 bases align to TRBD1. CDR3 length: 16 amino acids. V was pared by 7 bases and J by 0 bases, with 4 bases of the junction left unmatched. Germline loops: CDR1 LNHDA, CDR2 SQIVND (reference sequence).

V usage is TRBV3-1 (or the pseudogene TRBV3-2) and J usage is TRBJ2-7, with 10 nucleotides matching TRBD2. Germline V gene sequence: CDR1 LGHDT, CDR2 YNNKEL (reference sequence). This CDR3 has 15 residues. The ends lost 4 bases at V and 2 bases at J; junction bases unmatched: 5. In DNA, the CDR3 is TGTGCCAGCAGCCGCCCGGGACTAGCGCCCTACGAGCAGTACTTC. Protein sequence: CASSRPGLAPYEQYF.

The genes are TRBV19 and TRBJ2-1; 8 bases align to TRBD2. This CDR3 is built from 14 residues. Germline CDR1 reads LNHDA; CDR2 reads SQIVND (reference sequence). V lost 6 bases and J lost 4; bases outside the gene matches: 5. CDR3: CASSPGGGYNEQFF. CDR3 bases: TGTGCCAGTAGCCCGGGGGGGGGTTACAATGAGCAGTTCTTC.

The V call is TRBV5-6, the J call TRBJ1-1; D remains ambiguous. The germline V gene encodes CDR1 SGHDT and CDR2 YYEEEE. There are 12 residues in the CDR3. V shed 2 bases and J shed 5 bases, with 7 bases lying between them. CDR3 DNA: TGTGCCAGCAGCTTTATTTCTACTGAAGCTTTCTTT. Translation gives CASSFISTEAFF. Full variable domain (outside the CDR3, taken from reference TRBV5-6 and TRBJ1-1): DAGVTQSPTHLIKTRGQQVTLRCSPKSGHDTVSWYQQALGQGPQFIFQYYEEEERQRGNFPDRFSGHQFPNYSSELNVNALLLGDSALYLCASSFISTEAFFGQGTRLTVV.

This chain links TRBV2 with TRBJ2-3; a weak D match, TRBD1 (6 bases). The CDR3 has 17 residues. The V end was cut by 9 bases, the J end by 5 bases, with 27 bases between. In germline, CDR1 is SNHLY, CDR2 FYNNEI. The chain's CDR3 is CASKDLGAAGPGDTQYF. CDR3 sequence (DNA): TGTGCCAGTAAAGATCTGGGGGCTGCGGGTCCGGGAGATACGCAGTATTTT.

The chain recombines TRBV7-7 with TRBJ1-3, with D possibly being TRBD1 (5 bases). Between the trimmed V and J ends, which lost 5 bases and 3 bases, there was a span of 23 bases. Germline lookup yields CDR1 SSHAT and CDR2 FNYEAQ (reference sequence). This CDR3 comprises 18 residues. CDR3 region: CASSPPVGAGPDGNTIYF. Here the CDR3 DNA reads TGTGCCAGCAGCCCCCCGGTTGGGGCAGGTCCGGATGGAAACACCATATATTTT.

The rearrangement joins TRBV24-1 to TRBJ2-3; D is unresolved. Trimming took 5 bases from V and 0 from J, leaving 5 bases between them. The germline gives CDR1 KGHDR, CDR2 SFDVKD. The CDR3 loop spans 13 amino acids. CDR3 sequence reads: CATSVQSTDTQYF. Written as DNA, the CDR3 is TGTGCCACCAGTGTTCAAAGCACAGATACGCAGTATTTT.

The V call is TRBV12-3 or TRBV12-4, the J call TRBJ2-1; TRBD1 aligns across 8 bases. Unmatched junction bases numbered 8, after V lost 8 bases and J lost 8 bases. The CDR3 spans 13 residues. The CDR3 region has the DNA TGTGCCAGCCTACGGACAGGGCTCGATGAGCAGTTCTTC. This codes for CASLRTGLDEQFF.

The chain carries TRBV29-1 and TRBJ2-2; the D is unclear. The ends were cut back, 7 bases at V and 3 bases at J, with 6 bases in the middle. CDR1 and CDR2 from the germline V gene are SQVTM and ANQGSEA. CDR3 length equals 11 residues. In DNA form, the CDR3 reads TGCAGCGGCGGAGACACCGGGGAGCTGTTTTTT. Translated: CSGGDTGELFF.

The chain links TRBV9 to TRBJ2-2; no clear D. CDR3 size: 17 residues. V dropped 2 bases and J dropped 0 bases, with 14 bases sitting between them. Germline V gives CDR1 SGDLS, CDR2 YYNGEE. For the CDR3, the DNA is TGTGCCAGCAGCGTTTTCGAGGATCCATCGAACACCGGGGAGCTGTTTTTT. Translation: CASSVFEDPSNTGELFF.

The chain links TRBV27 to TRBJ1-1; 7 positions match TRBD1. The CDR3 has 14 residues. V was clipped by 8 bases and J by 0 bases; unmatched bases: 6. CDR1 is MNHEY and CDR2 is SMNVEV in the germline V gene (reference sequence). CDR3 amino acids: CASRKGAVNTEAFF. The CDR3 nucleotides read TGTGCCAGCCGAAAGGGGGCGGTGAACACTGAAGCTTTCTTT.

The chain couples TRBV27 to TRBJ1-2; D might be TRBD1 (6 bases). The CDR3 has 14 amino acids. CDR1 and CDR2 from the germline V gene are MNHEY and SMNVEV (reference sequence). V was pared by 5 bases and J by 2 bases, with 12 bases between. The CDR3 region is CASSRPGGNYGYTF. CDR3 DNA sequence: TGTGCCAGCAGTCGCCCGGGGGGCAACTATGGCTACACCTTC.

CDR3 region: CASSASPQGVQETQYF. CDR3 DNA: TGTGCCAGCAGCGCCAGTCCACAGGGGGTCCAAGAGACCCAGTACTTC. This chain connects TRBV9 to TRBJ2-5; TRBD1 matches 8 bases. The germline V gene has CDR1 SGDLS and CDR2 YYNGEE. This CDR3 region has 16 residues. Losses at the gene ends were 3 bases for V and 1 base for J; bases not matched to a gene: 8.

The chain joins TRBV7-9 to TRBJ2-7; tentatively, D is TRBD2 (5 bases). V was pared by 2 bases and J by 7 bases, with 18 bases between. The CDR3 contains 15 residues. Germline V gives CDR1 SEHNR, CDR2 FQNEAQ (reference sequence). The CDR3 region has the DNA TGTGCCAGCAGCTTAAGGACGGACTCCCTGGGTGAGCAGTACTTC. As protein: CASSLRTDSLGEQYF.

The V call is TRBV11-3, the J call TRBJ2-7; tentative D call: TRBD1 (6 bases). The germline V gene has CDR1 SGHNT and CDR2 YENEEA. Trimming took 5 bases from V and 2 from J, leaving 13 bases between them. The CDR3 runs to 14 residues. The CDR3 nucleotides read TGTGCCAGCAGCCTTTACGACAGGCCCTACGAGCAGTACTTC. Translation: CASSLYDRPYEQYF.

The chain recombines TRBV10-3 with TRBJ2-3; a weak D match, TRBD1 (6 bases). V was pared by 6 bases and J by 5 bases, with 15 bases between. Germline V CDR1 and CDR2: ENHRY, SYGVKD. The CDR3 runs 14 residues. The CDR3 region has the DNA TGTGCCATCAGGGGCGAGGGGGTGGTAGATACGCAGTATTTT. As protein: CAIRGEGVVDTQYF.

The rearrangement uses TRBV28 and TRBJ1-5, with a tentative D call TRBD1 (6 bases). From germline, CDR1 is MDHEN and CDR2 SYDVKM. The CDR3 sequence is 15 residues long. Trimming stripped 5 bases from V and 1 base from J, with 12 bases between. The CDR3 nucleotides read TGTGCCAGCAGTCTGGACGACAGGAGCAATCAGCCCCAGCATTTT. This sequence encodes CASSLDDRSNQPQHF.